This section outlines one T cell receptor (beta chain) sequence together with its context. Its antigen remains unknown. These data belong to a study of CD8+CD57+ T cells in acquired aplastic anemia. Notes on the study in general: Patients and controls were found to share twenty-nine CD8+ CDR3 sequences.

Per germline, CDR1 SGHVS and CDR2 FQNEAQ. V was pared by 3 bases and J by 0 bases, with 11 bases between. This CDR3 has 16 residues. Genomic DNA, the template, was used for profiling of the TCR beta VDJ and CDR3. Each CDR3 protein gets one entry after TCRdb re-called the reads with MiXCR. The sample shows hundreds of thousands of distinct CDR3 sequences, around 49% of them seen only once. Flow cytometry had shown expanded CD8+CD57+ cells in the patients chosen for sequencing. The patients all had a severe acquired aplastic anemia diagnosis. This sequence was found in a human donor with aplastic anemia. The material sequenced was sorted CD4+, CD8+, or CD8+CD57+ T cells (not recorded which) from PBMCs. The chain has TRBV7-8 and TRBJ2-2; D call uncertain. CDR3 protein: CASSFEGSANTGELFF. The DNA of the CDR3 is TGTGCCAGCAGCTTTGAAGGGTCCGCGAACACCGGGGAGCTGTTTTTT.